The 27 T cell receptor beta chains below were found in one sample sequenced in a study of cytotoxic CD8 clonotypes in ibrutinib-treated CLL (dated by TCRdb to the early 2020s). The time point label corresponds to: approximately eleven months on ibrutinib. To prepare the library, the immunoSEQ multiplex PCR assay was applied. In TCRdb, the immuneACCESS table is reduced to in-frame sequences with V and J assigned. These tables do not hold every clone; where another copy was compared, an unresolved V gene accounts for under half, and the others remain unexplained. Here the sample has 110,000 to 150,000 clones; approximately 90% occur a single time. Under 14% of the sample belongs to the ten largest clones. Sequenced here: PBMCs, sampled after 12 months of ibrutinib treatment. Receptors were obtained from a human donor with chronic lymphocytic leukemia.

J is TRBJ2-3 and V is TRBV4-1, with D possibly being TRBD2 (7 bases). The CDR3 loop spans 16 amino acids. CDR1 is MGHRA, CDR2 YSYEKL, per germline. Deletions cut 0 bases from V and 2 bases from J, with 12 bases between. The CDR3 DNA is TGCGCCAGCAGCCAAGATAAGGGGGGGACCACAGATACGCAGTATTTT. Protein product: CASSQDKGGTTDTQYF.

This sequence joins TRBV21-1 and TRBJ2-7; no DNA check was done on the table's D call, TRBD2. TRBV21-1 is a known pseudogene. The CDR3 runs to 15 residues. The CDR3 sequence: CASSSRGGRDYEQYF. In DNA form, the CDR3 reads TGTGCCAGCAGCTCTCGGGGCGGGAGGGACTACGAGCAGTACTTC.

This clone appeared a few times. The chain has TRBV27 and TRBJ2-3, with TRBD1 identical over 11 bases. There are 17 residues in the CDR3. The trim removed 4 bases at V and 4 bases at J, leaving 10 bases unmatched. Germline V gene data show CDR1 as MNHEY and CDR2 as SMNVEV (reference sequence). CDR3 coding DNA: TGTGCCAGCAGTTCCCTCGGAGGGGGACAGGGGGCAGATACGCAGTATTTT. As protein: CASSSLGGGQGADTQYF.

The chain uses TRBV7-9 and TRBJ2-7; D call uncertain. Trimming cost V 2 bases and J 6 bases, with 5 bases left between them. This CDR3 is built from 11 residues. CDR1 and CDR2 (germline): SEHNR, FQNEAQ (reference sequence). CDR3 residues: CASSLMGEQYF. CDR3 DNA sequence: TGTGCCAGCAGCTTAATGGGCGAGCAGTACTTC.

The chain links TRBV7-9 to TRBJ2-7, with D possibly being TRBD1 (5 bases). V gave up 3 bases and J gave up 3 bases, with 12 bases separating them. CDR1 is SEHNR and CDR2 is FQNEAQ in the germline V gene (reference sequence). There are 14 residues in the CDR3. CDR3 bases: TGTGCCAGCAGCTTTAAGGACAACTACTACGAGCAGTACTTC. It codes for CASSFKDNYYEQYF.

The chain joins TRBV6-1 to TRBJ1-3; 10 nucleotides align to TRBD1. Losses at the gene ends were 3 bases for V and 7 bases for J; bases not matched to a gene: 9. Germline V CDR1 and CDR2: MNHNS, SASEGT. The CDR3 contains 16 residues. The CDR3 bases are TGTGCCAGCAGTGAGTGGACAGGGGGAGTTAGGAACACCATATATTTT. It is translated as CASSEWTGGVRNTIYF.

This clone has a single count. V and J are TRBV28 and TRBJ2-7; D not certain. Germline CDR1 reads MDHEN; CDR2 reads SYDVKM. The CDR3 consists of 11 residues. The V and J ends lost 3 bases and 3 bases respectively, with 3 bases between them. The CDR3 sequence: CASSFSYEQYF. The CDR3 DNA is TGTGCCAGCAGTTTTAGCTACGAGCAGTACTTC. Looking up the rest from reference TRBV28 and TRBJ2-7 gives the full variable domain: DVKVTQSSRYLVKRTGEKVFLECVQDMDHENMFWYRQDPGLGLRLIYFSYDVKMKEKGDIPEGYSVSREKKERFSLILESASTNQTSMYLCASSFSYEQYFGPGTRLTVT.

This clone was seen a handful of times. The rearrangement uses TRBV27 and TRBJ1-3; no definite D call. This CDR3 spans 12 amino acids. Germline loops: CDR1 MNHEY, CDR2 SMNVEV (reference sequence). V was trimmed by 3 bases and J by 4 bases, leaving 4 bases between them. The CDR3 DNA is TGTGCCAGCAGTTTCTCCGGAAACACCATATATTTT. The encoded protein is CASSFSGNTIYF.

The chain uses TRBV28 and TRBJ2-3; TRBD2 matches 8 bases. CDR3 length: 15 residues. The germline V gene has CDR1 MDHEN and CDR2 SYDVKM. Trimming removed 3 bases from V and 2 bases from J; junction bases left unmatched: 4. The CDR3 coding sequence is TGTGCCAGCAGTTTGTCGGGAGGGAACACAGATACGCAGTATTTT. Translation: CASSLSGGNTDTQYF.

V gene TRBV5-8 combines with J gene TRBJ2-1; D is unresolved. V was shortened by 4 bases and J by 4 bases, with 15 bases between the two germline ends. Looked up from germline, CDR1 is SGHTS and CDR2 is YDEGEE. This CDR3 is 15 amino acids long. CDR3 coding DNA: TGTGCCAGCAGCCTTAGCCCCAGCTTTTACAATGAGCAGTTCTTC. Translation: CASSLSPSFYNEQFF.

The chain combines TRBV11-3 with TRBJ2-1; TRBD2 is a possible D gene (5 bases). This CDR3 has 13 amino acids. Per the germline V gene, CDR1 is SGHNT and CDR2 is YENEEA. Trimming left V 3 bases short and J 7 bases short, with 10 bases between. This CDR3 reads CASSLGSGNEQFF. The CDR3 DNA sequence: TGTGCCAGCAGCTTGGGGAGCGGAAATGAGCAGTTCTTC.

Of note for this clone: Distinct nucleotide sequences in the sample also encode this CDR3. This chain uses TRBV5-1 with TRBJ2-1; tentatively, D is TRBD2 (5 bases). Germline CDR1 and CDR2: SGHRS and YFSETQ. Between the trimmed V and J ends, which lost 2 bases and 3 bases, there was a span of 6 bases. CDR3 size: 13 residues. The CDR3 sequence is CASSFGGYNEQFF. In DNA, the CDR3 is TGCGCCAGCAGCTTCGGAGGCTACAATGAGCAGTTCTTC.

The J gene is TRBJ2-5, the V gene TRBV5-1; weak D call: TRBD1 (6 bases). Trimming took 4 bases from V and 4 from J, leaving 8 bases between them. From germline, CDR1 is SGHRS and CDR2 YFSETQ. This CDR3 spans 12 amino acids. The CDR3 DNA sequence: TGCGCCAGCAGCCAAGGGGGAGAGACCCAGTACTTC. It codes for CASSQGGETQYF.

Comments on this clone: The junction shows a germline mismatch at one end, possibly a read error. The rearrangement joins TRBV10-3 to TRBJ1-5; TRBD1 matches at 8 bases. CDR1 is ENHRY and CDR2 is SYGVKD in the germline V gene. The CDR3 spans 14 residues. For the CDR3, the DNA is TGTGCCATCAATGAGGACAGGGCTAATCAGCCCCAGCATTTT. Amino acid sequence: CAINEDRANQPQHF.

This clone came up a few times. In DNA, the CDR3 is TGTGCCAGTTGCGGGGGGGTCAATCAGCCCCAGCATTTT. Encoded protein: CASCGGVNQPQHF. The chain combines TRBV6-6 with TRBJ1-5; TRBD1 is a possible D gene (5 bases). Germline V gene sequence: CDR1 MNHNY, CDR2 SVGAGI (reference sequence). V lost 9 bases and J 3 bases, leaving 12 bases between the germline ends. There are 13 residues in the CDR3.

This clone has a handful of counts. This chain connects TRBV27 to TRBJ2-5; TRBD2 agrees at 7 bases. The CDR3 extends over 15 amino acids. Looked up from germline, CDR1 is MNHEY and CDR2 is SMNVEV (reference sequence). The junction had 5 bases not matched to a gene; V was cut back by 2 bases and J by 2 bases. The CDR3, as DNA: TGTGCCAGCAGTTTACTAGCGGAGACACAAGAGACCCAGTACTTC. Translating gives CASSLLAETQETQYF.

Only one count was recorded for this clone. The chain recombines TRBV18 with TRBJ2-7; no clear D gene. The CDR3 runs 14 residues. The germline CDR1 and CDR2 sequences are KGHSH and LQKENI. V was trimmed by 4 bases and J by 2 bases, leaving 12 bases between them. The CDR3 sequence is CASSLRGKAYEQYF. Written as DNA, the CDR3 is TGTGCCAGCTCACTCCGAGGTAAGGCCTACGAGCAGTACTTC.

V and J are TRBV11-2 and TRBJ2-1, with D tentatively TRBD2 (5 bases). There are 17 residues in the CDR3. Trimming removed 6 bases from V and 0 bases from J, with 18 bases in between. Germline CDR1 is SGHAT and CDR2 is FQNNGV. The CDR3 protein is CASSPPFGLRSYNEQFF. In nucleotides, the CDR3 is TGTGCCAGCAGTCCCCCGTTCGGACTCCGCTCCTACAATGAGCAGTTCTTC.

V is TRBV5-4 and J is TRBJ2-3; D perhaps matches TRBD1 (7 bases). Trimming stripped 0 bases from V and 4 bases from J, with 15 bases between. The CDR3 consists of 16 residues. The V gene's germline CDR1 is SGHNT and CDR2 YYREEE (reference sequence). The CDR3 loop is CASSLGPQGRPDTQYF. Here the CDR3 DNA reads TGTGCCAGCAGCTTGGGACCACAGGGGAGGCCAGATACGCAGTATTTT.

The chain has TRBV7-8 and TRBJ2-3; D ambiguous. V was cut by 1 base and J by 5 bases, with 4 bases left in between. Germline values: CDR1 SGHVS, CDR2 FQNEAQ. The CDR3 contains 12 residues. Here the CDR3 DNA reads TGTGCCAGCAGCTTAGAGGTAGATACGCAGTATTTT. It translates to CASSLEVDTQYF. The complete variable domain, with remaining parts taken from reference TRBV7-8 and TRBJ2-3, reads GAGVSQSPRYKVAKRGQDVALRCDPISGHVSLFWYQQALGQGPEFLTYFQNEAQLDKSGLPSDRFFAERPEGSVSTLKIQRTQQEDSAVYLCASSLEVDTQYFGPGTRLTVL.

The CDR3 coding sequence is TGTGCCAGTAGTCAAACAGGGGGCGATGGCTACACCTTC. Protein: CASSQTGGDGYTF. The chain recombines TRBV19 with TRBJ1-2; 9 bases map to TRBD1. V dropped 5 bases and J dropped 6; count of bases not matched to a gene: 4. CDR1 is LNHDA, CDR2 SQIVND, per germline (reference sequence). The CDR3 length is 13 residues.

On this clone: The sample contains more than one DNA sequence encoding this CDR3. This rearrangement joins TRBV30 to TRBJ2-7; weak D call: TRBD1 (6 bases). V was clipped by 4 bases and J by 5 bases, with 12 bases between them. Germline CDR1 GTSNPN, CDR2 SVGIG (reference sequence). The CDR3 extends over 12 amino acids. The CDR3 loop is CAWNLQGDEQYF. The DNA for the CDR3 is TGTGCCTGGAACCTACAGGGTGACGAGCAGTACTTC.

V and J are TRBV28 and TRBJ1-5; 7 nucleotides match TRBD1. The CDR3 sequence is 17 residues long. Germline CDR1 and CDR2: MDHEN and SYDVKM. With 6 bases clipped from V and 2 bases from J, the junction kept 13 bases outside the gene matches. The chain's CDR3 is CASRPLAGGKGNQPQHF. The CDR3 coding sequence is TGTGCCAGCAGACCTCTGGCAGGGGGTAAGGGCAATCAGCCCCAGCATTTT.

The sample holds one count of this clone. The chain is built from TRBV4-3 and TRBJ2-1; D gene uncertain. V was pared by 1 base and J by 7 bases, with 11 bases between. Per germline, CDR1 LGHNA and CDR2 YSLEER. CDR3 length: 14 amino acids. The CDR3 sequence is CASSQVLEVNEQFF. CDR3 DNA: TGCGCCAGCAGCCAAGTCCTAGAAGTGAATGAGCAGTTCTTC.

The chain uses TRBV7-9 and TRBJ2-7; 7 bases line up with TRBD1. The CDR3 sequence is 12 residues long. Germline CDR1 SEHNR, CDR2 FQNEAQ (reference sequence). Germline trimming cut 7 bases from V and 12 bases from J; bases unmatched to any gene: 12. The CDR3 here is CASTFQPGQRYF. The CDR3 coding sequence is TGTGCCAGCACCTTTCAGCCGGGACAGAGGTACTTC.

The chain joins TRBV19 to TRBJ2-1, with D maybe TRBD2 (7 bases). Germline-derived CDR1 and CDR2 are LNHDA and SQIVND (reference sequence). This CDR3 is 13 amino acids long. Trimming cost V 10 bases and J 8 bases, with 18 bases left between them. CDR3 sequence (DNA): TGTGCCACCCAGGGGAGGGGGTTCGATGAGCAGTTCTTC. Encoded protein: CATQGRGFDEQFF.

V gene TRBV27 combines with J gene TRBJ1-2; 10 bases fit TRBD1. Germline V CDR1 and CDR2: MNHEY, SMNVEV (reference sequence). The CDR3 contains 15 residues. V was clipped by 6 bases and J by 8 bases; unmatched bases: 12. CDR3 in amino acids: CASRKPGQGPQGYTF. The CDR3 DNA reads as TGTGCCAGCAGAAAACCGGGACAGGGGCCCCAGGGCTACACCTTC.